The 23 T cell receptor beta chains below all came from one sample that was sequenced in a study of CD8 T cells in ankylosing spondylitis. TCRdb recomputed calls from the 5' RACE reads with MiXCR, one row per CDR3 protein. The sample records approximately 60,000 distinct CDR3 sequences, 6.2% being singletons. The sequencing sample was made of synovial fluid, either unsorted or a sorted T cell fraction (not recorded which). These receptors all stem from a male donor with ankylosing spondylitis.

This clonotype was counted between two and nine times. This chain connects TRBV9 to TRBJ2-1; TRBD2 matches at 7 bases. Germline values: CDR1 SGDLS, CDR2 YYNGEE. The CDR3 is 14 amino acids. J lost 9 bases, V lost 0 bases, and 6 bases had no gene match. The chain's CDR3 is CASSVGTSLGEQFF. Here the CDR3 DNA reads TGTGCCAGCAGCGTAGGGACTAGTTTGGGTGAGCAGTTCTTC.

This clonotype was picked up many times. The gene calls are TRBV27 and TRBJ2-3; TRBD1 agrees at 8 bases. This CDR3 region has 14 residues. CDR1 is MNHEY, CDR2 SMNVEV, per germline (reference sequence). Trimming cost V 3 bases and J 3 bases; bases outside gene matches: 2. CDR3 in DNA: TGTGCCAGCAGTTTCAGGGGGCAGACAGATACGCAGTATTTT. Encoded protein: CASSFRGQTDTQYF.

At least ten counts were recorded for this clonotype. For the CDR3, the DNA is TGTGCCAGCAGTTTATGGGACACCGAGTATGGCTACACCTTC. This codes for CASSLWDTEYGYTF. The rearrangement links TRBV12-3 or TRBV12-4 to TRBJ1-2, with D perhaps TRBD1 (6 bases). The CDR3 loop spans 14 amino acids. V shed 2 bases and J shed 5 bases, with 12 bases lying between them.

In its sample, this clonotype was seen a few times. The chain links TRBV2 to TRBJ1-4; TRBD1 matches at 9 bases. This CDR3 comprises 13 residues. V was clipped by 11 bases and J by 7 bases; unmatched bases: 8. Germline loops: CDR1 SNHLY, CDR2 FYNNEI. CDR3 DNA: TGTGCCGGGAACAGGGGGCAGGGTGAAAAACTGTTTTTT. It specifies CAGNRGQGEKLFF.

This clonotype was seen repeatedly, ten times or more. The rearrangement joins TRBV6-1 to TRBJ2-2; no firm D call. The germline gives CDR1 MNHNS, CDR2 SASEGT. The CDR3 length is 12 residues. Trimming left V 5 bases short and J 6 bases short, with 7 bases between. The CDR3 coding sequence is TGTGCCAGCAGTAACGGTCCCGGGGAGCTGTTTTTT. It specifies CASSNGPGELFF.

This clonotype has only a few counts. This rearrangement joins TRBV20-1 to TRBJ2-7; D may be TRBD2 (5 bases). Germline-derived CDR1 and CDR2 are DFQATT and SNEGSKA (reference sequence). This CDR3 has 12 residues. Trimming took 1 base from V and 6 from J, leaving 10 bases between them. In DNA, the CDR3 is TGCAGTGCTAGAGGGCTAGAGGGCGAGCAGTACTTC. Protein product: CSARGLEGEQYF.

This clonotype was counted many times. This rearrangement joins TRBV20-1 to TRBJ1-6; 10 bases are a match to TRBD1. Germline V lookup: CDR1 DFQATT, CDR2 SNEGSKA (reference sequence). V gave up 7 bases and J gave up 7 bases; unmatched junction bases: 13. The CDR3 is 16 amino acids. CDR3 nucleotides: TGCAGTGTTCTCGGCCGGGACAGGGGAATCAATTCACCCCTCCACTTT. Translation: CSVLGRDRGINSPLHF.

This clonotype was recorded many times. The chain has TRBV5-1 and TRBJ2-1, with 9 nucleotides matching TRBD1. Unmatched junction bases numbered 7, after V lost 4 bases and J lost 5 bases. Germline-derived CDR1 and CDR2 are SGHRS and YFSETQ. The CDR3 consists of 15 residues. CDR3 sequence (DNA): TGCGCCAGCAGCGGGGGACAGGGTTCCCACAATGAGCAGTTCTTC. The encoded protein is CASSGGQGSHNEQFF.

This clonotype occurred many times. This chain links TRBV12-3 or TRBV12-4 with TRBJ2-3; 12 bases line up with TRBD2. The junction had 7 bases not matched to a gene; V was cut back by 5 bases and J by 4 bases. The CDR3 consists of 16 residues. CDR3: CASSPSLAGGPDTQYF. The CDR3 DNA follows: TGTGCCAGCAGTCCCTCCCTAGCGGGAGGGCCAGATACGCAGTATTTT.

In this sample, this clonotype turned up many times. This sequence joins TRBV28 and TRBJ2-7; D remains ambiguous. The V gene's germline CDR1 is MDHEN and CDR2 SYDVKM. The CDR3 covers 13 residues. V was shortened by 6 bases and J by 0 bases, with 9 bases between the two germline ends. Written as DNA, the CDR3 is TGTGCCAGCAGCGAGTCGATCTCCTACGAGCAGTACTTC. It codes for CASSESISYEQYF.

This clonotype was seen at least ten times. The rearrangement joins TRBV20-1 to TRBJ2-4; the match to TRBD2 covers 14 bases. From germline, CDR1 is DFQATT and CDR2 SNEGSKA (reference sequence). After removal of 6 bases from V and 8 bases from J, the junction contained 9 bases not matched to a gene. This CDR3 spans 15 amino acids. The DNA for the CDR3 is TGCAGTGCCGCGCACCCGGGACTAGCGGGAGACATTCAGTACTTC. Protein: CSAAHPGLAGDIQYF.

V gene TRBV25-1 combines with J gene TRBJ2-4; D is uncertain. V dropped 5 bases and J dropped 8 bases, with 16 bases sitting between them. The germline CDR1 and CDR2 sequences are MGHDK and SYGVNS. The CDR3 loop spans 14 amino acids. CDR3 amino acids: CASSSGQRTDIQYF. CDR3 DNA: TGTGCCAGCAGTTCGGGTCAAAGAACGGACATTCAGTACTTC.

Many counts were recorded for this clonotype. V and J are TRBV28 and TRBJ2-3, with 11 positions matching TRBD2. The CDR3 totals 16 residues. The V segment lost 6 bases and the J segment 6 bases; nucleotides outside the gene matches: 11. Germline-derived CDR1 and CDR2 are MDHEN and SYDVKM. The CDR3 DNA sequence: TGTGCCAGCAGCGCAACTAGCGGGAGTTTCCTGGATACGCAGTATTTT. Protein product: CASSATSGSFLDTQYF.

The chain has TRBV5-1 and TRBJ1-2, with 9 bases fitting TRBD1. From germline, CDR1 is SGHRS and CDR2 YFSETQ. The CDR3 extends over 13 amino acids. Trimming removed 4 bases from V and 8 bases from J; junction bases left unmatched: 6. The CDR3 here is CASSKGQGGGYTF. DNA for the CDR3: TGCGCCAGCAGCAAGGGACAGGGTGGCGGCTACACCTTC.

The genes are TRBV18 and TRBJ2-7; the match to TRBD2 covers 9 bases. J gave up 3 bases and V 3 bases, and 6 bases lay outside the gene matches. The germline gives CDR1 KGHSH, CDR2 LQKENI. The CDR3 covers 15 residues. The CDR3 DNA sequence: TGTGCCAGCTCACCGGTGCGGGAGGGCAGCTACGAGCAGTACTTC. This encodes CASSPVREGSYEQYF.

In this sample, this clonotype turned up a few times. The chain is built from TRBV7-2 and TRBJ2-7, with D perhaps assigned TRBD1 or TRBD2 (5 bases each). Trimming stripped 1 base from V and 4 bases from J, with 14 bases between. This CDR3 spans 15 amino acids. Germline CDR1 SGHTA, CDR2 FQGNSA. The CDR3 region is CASSLGGTPRYEQYF. In nucleotides, the CDR3 is TGTGCCAGCAGCTTAGGTGGGACCCCTAGGTACGAGCAGTACTTC.

This clonotype was observed at least ten times. As DNA, the CDR3 is TGCAGCTTTACGGGACACCTATACGAGCAGTACTTC. Protein sequence: CSFTGHLYEQYF. The V and J genes are TRBV29-1 and TRBJ2-7, with D possibly TRBD1 on 6 matching bases. CDR1 and CDR2 from the germline V gene are SQVTM and ANQGSEA. V was shortened by 8 bases and J by 4 bases, with 15 bases between the two germline ends. This CDR3 is built from 12 residues.

This clonotype showed up just a few times. The V call is TRBV11-1, the J call TRBJ2-6; 7 bases are a match to TRBD2. Germline V CDR1 and CDR2: SGHAT, FQDESV (reference sequence). This CDR3 contains 21 residues. The trim removed 7 bases at V and 0 bases at J, leaving 21 bases unmatched. In DNA form, the CDR3 reads TGTGCCAGCAACGCGCTTGGTAGGGCGGGAGCCCCCGTCTCTGGGGCCAACGTCCTGACTTTC. It yields the protein CASNALGRAGAPVSGANVLTF.

V gene TRBV7-2 combines with J gene TRBJ1-2, with 10 bases lining up with TRBD1. Germline V gene sequence: CDR1 SGHTA, CDR2 FQGNSA. With 1 base clipped from V and 4 bases from J, the junction kept 9 bases outside the gene matches. This CDR3 has 17 amino acids. The CDR3 protein is CASSLVRTGGSGYGYTF. The CDR3 region has the DNA TGTGCCAGCAGCTTAGTAAGGACAGGGGGGTCGGGCTATGGCTACACCTTC.

This clonotype was seen many times. CDR3 amino acids: CASSEEGPTYEQYF. The CDR3 DNA reads TGTGCCAGCAGTGAAGAGGGACCAACCTACGAGCAGTACTTC. The J gene is TRBJ2-7, the V gene TRBV6-1; either TRBD1 or TRBD2 may fit D (5 bases each). CDR1 is MNHNS, CDR2 SASEGT, per germline. Trimming stripped 1 base from V and 2 bases from J, with 9 bases between. The CDR3 runs 14 residues.

This clonotype has just a few counts. V is TRBV9 and J is TRBJ1-1; D not resolved. Trimming took 0 bases from V and 4 from J, leaving 10 bases between them. The CDR3 extends over 14 amino acids. Germline loops: CDR1 SGDLS, CDR2 YYNGEE. The CDR3 nucleotides are TGTGCCAGCAGCGTAGATGGACGAAGCACTGAAGCTTTCTTT. Translating it yields CASSVDGRSTEAFF.

This clonotype was seen ten or more times. This chain uses TRBV7-2 with TRBJ1-2; D is unresolved. With 4 bases removed from V and 5 bases from J, the gap between germline ends came to 8 bases. Germline CDR1 is SGHTA and CDR2 is FQGNSA. The CDR3 runs 12 residues. DNA for the CDR3: TGTGCCAGCAGCTCGGTAGGGTATGGCTACACCTTC. Translating gives CASSSVGYGYTF.

The chain has TRBV7-2 and TRBJ1-2; perhaps TRBD1 as D (5 bases). This CDR3 spans 14 amino acids. Germline CDR1 SGHTA, CDR2 FQGNSA. The ends were cut back, 2 bases at V and 2 bases at J, with 9 bases in the middle. CDR3 nucleotides: TGTGCCAGCAGCTTAAAGGGGAGGAACTATGGCTACACCTTC. This encodes CASSLKGRNYGYTF.